This passage covers 5 T cell receptor beta chains from one sample sequenced in a study of blood T cells in healthy people across ages. PCR was performed a second time for roughly 7 to 11 cycles using a sample-barcoded 5' primer and a J-beta primer mix. TCRdb re-called the 5' RACE reads through MiXCR, storing one row per CDR3 protein. The data contain 1.5 million to 2 million distinct CDR3 sequences, roughly 28% of them singletons. Material: blood. The receptors shown here come from a woman aged 25 to 39 in good health.

Notes on this clonotype: This may arise from a read error, as a much more abundant clone is one base away. DNA for the CDR3: TGTGCCAGCACCTGGGGGGGTGGCTACACCTTC. Its translation: CASTWGGGYTF. The rearrangement joins TRBV12-3 or TRBV12-4 to TRBJ1-2; perhaps TRBD1 as D (5 bases). The CDR3 extends over 11 amino acids. V was trimmed by 7 bases and J by 7 bases, leaving 10 bases between them.

For this clonotype: Relative to the germline gene, one junction end is altered; a read error may explain this. The chain has TRBV7-2 and TRBJ2-3; TRBD2 is a possible D gene (7 bases). Germline loops: CDR1 SGHTA, CDR2 FQGNSA. CDR3 length equals 11 residues. The CDR3 loop reads CATRGADMQYF. The CDR3 nucleotides read TGTGCCACCCGGGGGGCAGATATGCAGTATTTT. The variable domain in full, completed from reference TRBV7-2 and TRBJ2-3, reads GAGVSQSPSNKVTEKGKDVELRCDPISGHTALYWYRQSLGQGLEFLIYFQGNSAPDKSGLPSDRFSAERTGGSVSTLTIQRTQQEDSAVYLCATRGADMQYFGPGTRLTVL.

This clonotype was counted a single time. V and J are TRBV2 and TRBJ1-2; D might be TRBD1 (6 bases). V lost 7 bases to trimming and J lost 3 bases, with 12 bases between them. The germline V gene has CDR1 SNHLY and CDR2 FYNNEI. This CDR3 has 13 residues. The CDR3 spells CASKQGPDYGYTF. The DNA of the CDR3 is TGTGCCAGCAAACAGGGCCCGGACTATGGCTACACCTTC.

This clonotype was counted between two and nine times. The chain uses TRBV7-2 and TRBJ2-3; 12 positions match TRBD2. CDR1 is SGHTA, CDR2 FQGNSA, per germline. This CDR3 region has 16 residues. With V trimmed by 5 bases and J by 6 bases, 9 bases remained unmatched. The CDR3 coding sequence is TGTGCCAGCAGCCCACCGACTAGCGGGAGATCGGATACGCAGTATTTT. Amino acids: CASSPPTSGRSDTQYF.

This clonotype has ten or more counts. The chain combines TRBV24-1 with TRBJ2-5, with 7 nucleotides matching TRBD1. Unmatched junction bases numbered 10, after V lost 3 bases and J lost 4 bases. The CDR3 spans 16 residues. In germline, CDR1 is KGHDR, CDR2 SFDVKD. The CDR3 protein is CATSDPVNRGLETQYF. CDR3 DNA sequence: TGTGCCACCAGTGATCCGGTTAACAGGGGATTAGAGACCCAGTACTTC.